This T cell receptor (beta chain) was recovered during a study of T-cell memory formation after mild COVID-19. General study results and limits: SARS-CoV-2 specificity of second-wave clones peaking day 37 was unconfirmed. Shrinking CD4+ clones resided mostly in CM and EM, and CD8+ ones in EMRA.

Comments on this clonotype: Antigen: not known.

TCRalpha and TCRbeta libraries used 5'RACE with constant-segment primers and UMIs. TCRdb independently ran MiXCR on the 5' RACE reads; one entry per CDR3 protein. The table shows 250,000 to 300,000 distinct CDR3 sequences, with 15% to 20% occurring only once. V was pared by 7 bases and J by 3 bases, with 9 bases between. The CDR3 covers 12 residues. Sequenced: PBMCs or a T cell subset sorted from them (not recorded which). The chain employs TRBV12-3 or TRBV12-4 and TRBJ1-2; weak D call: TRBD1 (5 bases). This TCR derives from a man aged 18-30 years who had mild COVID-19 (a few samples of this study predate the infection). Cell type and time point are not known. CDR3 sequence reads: CASTAGDYGYTF. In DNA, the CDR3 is TGTGCCAGCACGGCGGGGGACTATGGCTACACCTTC.